Below, 23 T cell receptor beta chains from the same sample are listed, as sequenced in a study of blood T cell repertoires in COVID-19. Clones were sequenced by immunoSEQ multiplex PCR, and TCRdb holds only the in-frame ones, with some missing. In the table there are some 100,000 clones, around 90% of which are singletons. Sequenced input: peripheral blood. The receptors originated from a human donor in a cohort sampled during active COVID-19.

The rearrangement joins TRBV5-4 to TRBJ1-1; weak D call: TRBD1 (5 bases). Deletions cut 0 bases from V and 0 bases from J, with 12 bases between. This CDR3 region has 16 residues. Germline lookup yields CDR1 SGHNT and CDR2 YYREEE (reference sequence). The DNA of the CDR3 is TGTGCCAGCAGCTTGGGTTCAGGGAAGTTGAACACTGAAGCTTTCTTT. This sequence encodes CASSLGSGKLNTEAFF. Using reference TRBV5-4 and TRBJ1-1 for the parts outside the CDR3, the full variable domain is ETGVTQSPTHLIKTRGQQVTLRCSSQSGHNTVSWYQQALGQGPQFIFQYYREEENGRGNFPPRFSGLQFPNYSSELNVNALELDDSALYLCASSLGSGKLNTEAFFGQGTRLTVV.

This chain connects TRBV11-2 to TRBJ2-1; tentative D call: TRBD2 (5 bases). CDR1 and CDR2 from the germline V gene are SGHAT and FQNNGV. Trimming stripped 4 bases from V and 4 bases from J, with 14 bases between. This CDR3 contains 15 residues. The CDR3: CASSSLRGAYNEQFF. CDR3 DNA sequence: TGTGCCAGCAGCTCTCTTCGGGGAGCTTACAATGAGCAGTTCTTC.

This chain links TRBV5-8 with TRBJ2-1; D not certain. This CDR3 has 13 residues. V was pared by 0 bases and J by 6 bases, with 7 bases between. The germline gives CDR1 SGHTS, CDR2 YDEGEE. CDR3 amino acids: CASSLALINEQFF. DNA for the CDR3: TGTGCCAGCAGCTTGGCCTTAATCAATGAGCAGTTCTTC.

The chain joins TRBV5-4 to TRBJ2-1; D is perhaps TRBD1 (5 bases). The CDR3 contains 12 residues. Per the germline V gene, CDR1 is SGHNT and CDR2 is YYREEE (reference sequence). V was clipped by 2 bases and J by 7 bases, with 7 bases between them. In DNA form, the CDR3 reads TGTGCCAGCAGCTTTGGGGCAAATGAGCAGTTCTTC. Protein: CASSFGANEQFF.

The V gene is TRBV6-5, the J gene TRBJ1-6; 12 positions match TRBD1. The germline CDR1 and CDR2 sequences are MNHEY and SVGAGI. The CDR3 is 15 residues long. After removal of 5 bases from V and 17 bases from J, the junction contained 13 bases not matched to a gene. CDR3 sequence: CASSPWTGQGAHVHF. The CDR3 coding sequence is TGTGCCAGCAGTCCCTGGACGGGACAGGGGGCCCACGTCCACTTT.

In this sample, this clone turned up once. The chain uses TRBV24-1 and TRBJ2-7; D is unresolved. This CDR3 region has 11 residues. V gave up 5 bases and J gave up 7 bases, with 8 bases separating them. CDR1 and CDR2 from the germline V gene are KGHDR and SFDVKD. The CDR3 sequence: CATSAQSEQYF. The CDR3 DNA reads TGTGCCACCAGTGCTCAGTCGGAGCAGTACTTC.

The CDR3 DNA reads as TGTGCCAGCAGTCGGGAGACCCAGTACTTC. It codes for CASSRETQYF. The chain is built from TRBV5-5 and TRBJ2-5; D not resolved. V was cut by 5 bases and J by 5 bases, with 4 bases left in between. Looked up from germline, CDR1 is SGHKS and CDR2 is YYEKEE (reference sequence). The CDR3 has 10 residues.

The chain couples TRBV7-9 to TRBJ2-5, with 10 bases matching TRBD2. The CDR3 runs to 15 residues. Germline CDR1 and CDR2: SEHNR and FQNEAQ (reference sequence). V trimming: 2 bases; J trimming: 5 bases; junction bases outside the gene matches: 5. The CDR3 sequence: CASSLRSSGSETQYF. CDR3 nucleotide sequence: TGTGCCAGCAGCTTAAGGTCTAGCGGGAGCGAGACCCAGTACTTC.

V usage is TRBV5-4 and J usage is TRBJ1-4; D remains unclear. Trimming cost V 1 base and J 0 bases, with 7 bases left between them. The CDR3 totals 15 residues. CDR1 is SGHNT, CDR2 YYREEE, per germline (reference sequence). DNA of the CDR3: TGTGCCAGCAGCTTGATCGGGGCAACTAATGAAAAACTGTTTTTT. Its protein is CASSLIGATNEKLFF.

The gene calls are TRBV27 and TRBJ2-1; 7 nucleotides agree with TRBD2. Germline-derived CDR1 and CDR2 are MNHEY and SMNVEV (reference sequence). There are 13 residues in the CDR3. V was pared by 5 bases and J by 7 bases, with 5 bases of the junction left unmatched. Here the CDR3 reads CASSPPGGNEQFF. The CDR3 DNA reads TGTGCCAGCAGTCCGCCGGGAGGTAATGAGCAGTTCTTC.

The rearrangement joins TRBV5-1 to TRBJ2-7, with 12 bases that match TRBD2. J gave up 6 bases and V 0 bases, and 7 bases lay outside the gene matches. The V gene's germline CDR1 is SGHRS and CDR2 YFSETQ. The CDR3 is made up of 16 amino acids. The CDR3 DNA reads as TGCGCCAGCAGCTTGGCCCGGACTAGCGGGATCGGCGAGCAGTACTTC. The encoded protein is CASSLARTSGIGEQYF.

The V gene is TRBV28, the J gene TRBJ2-7, with 9 bases that match TRBD2. V trimming: 7 bases; J trimming: 6 bases; junction bases outside the gene matches: 10. The CDR3 is 14 residues long. Germline CDR1 is MDHEN and CDR2 is SYDVKM. The CDR3 spells CASKREAHFGEQYF. CDR3 bases: TGTGCCAGCAAGCGGGAGGCGCATTTCGGCGAGCAGTACTTC.

This clone was seen just once. The rearrangement uses TRBV2 and TRBJ1-6; D gene unclear. This CDR3 contains 15 residues. Germline CDR1 reads SNHLY; CDR2 reads FYNNEI. V shed 3 bases and J shed 5 bases, with 11 bases lying between them. The CDR3 nucleotides are TGTGCCAGCAGTGAGCTTGACACCCATAATTCACCCCTCCACTTT. Protein sequence: CASSELDTHNSPLHF.

This clone was detected only once. This rearrangement joins TRBV10-3 to TRBJ1-5, with 8 bases aligning to TRBD1. This CDR3 is built from 14 residues. The germline gives CDR1 ENHRY, CDR2 SYGVKD. V was clipped by 8 bases and J by 5 bases; unmatched bases: 8. Written as DNA, the CDR3 is TGTGCCATCGGTAAAGGACAGGGTGATCAGCCCCAGCATTTT. Encoded protein: CAIGKGQGDQPQHF.

The chain employs TRBV19 and TRBJ2-3; 12 nucleotides agree with TRBD2. V trimming: 5 bases; J trimming: 5 bases; junction bases outside the gene matches: 8. The CDR3 is 16 residues long. Germline V gene lookup returns CDR1 LNHDA and CDR2 SQIVND (reference sequence). CDR3 DNA: TGTGCCAGTAGTGCGAGACTAGCGGGAGCTGGAGATACGCAGTATTTT. Its protein product is CASSARLAGAGDTQYF.

V gene TRBV4-1 combines with J gene TRBJ2-5, with D unclear. The CDR3 has 14 residues. Trimming cost V 1 base and J 2 bases, with 8 bases left between them. Germline CDR1 MGHRA, CDR2 YSYEKL. The CDR3 reads CASSQVGAQETQYF. CDR3 in DNA: TGCGCCAGCAGCCAAGTGGGCGCTCAAGAGACCCAGTACTTC.

This clone was recorded once. V and J are TRBV28 and TRBJ2-1, with TRBD2 matching over 7 bases. CDR1 is MDHEN and CDR2 is SYDVKM in the germline V gene. V was clipped by 4 bases and J by 5 bases; unmatched bases: 8. The CDR3 runs 15 residues. Here the CDR3 DNA reads TGTGCCAGCAGTTCATGGTCTAGCGGCAACAATGAGCAGTTCTTC. Protein product: CASSSWSSGNNEQFF.

The chain carries TRBV7-9 and TRBJ1-1; 10 bases align to TRBD1. With 5 bases clipped from V and 4 bases from J, the junction kept 7 bases outside the gene matches. CDR1 is SEHNR, CDR2 FQNEAQ, per germline (reference sequence). This CDR3 is built from 15 residues. The CDR3 coding sequence is TGTGCCAGCAGCCTAGGGACAGGGGTATCCACTGAAGCTTTCTTT. Translating gives CASSLGTGVSTEAFF. The full variable domain, its missing parts supplied by reference TRBV7-9 and TRBJ1-1, is DTGVSQNPRHKITKRGQNVTFRCDPISEHNRLYWYRQTLGQGPEFLTYFQNEAQLEKSRLLSDRFSAERPKGSFSTLEIQRTEQGDSAMYLCASSLGTGVSTEAFFGQGTRLTVV.

This clone was observed once. The rearrangement joins TRBV5-1 to TRBJ2-7, with TRBD1 matching 9 bases. The CDR3 is 13 residues long. Trimming removed 8 bases from V and 1 base from J; junction bases left unmatched: 4. Per the germline V gene, CDR1 is SGHRS and CDR2 is YFSETQ. The DNA for the CDR3 is TGCGCCAGGACCGGGACAGGGTCCTACGAGCAGTACTTC. Translation: CARTGTGSYEQYF.

This chain uses TRBV7-3 with TRBJ2-2, with D possibly being TRBD2 (5 bases). Germline-derived CDR1 and CDR2 are SGHTA and FQGTGA. The germline V and J ends were trimmed by 2 bases and 5 bases, with 12 bases remaining between them. This CDR3 has 15 residues. CDR3 DNA: TGTGCCAGCAGCTTAGACGGAGGCGGAACCGGGGAGCTGTTTTTT. Translated, it gives CASSLDGGGTGELFF.

This clone was observed a single time. The chain combines TRBV12-3 or TRBV12-4 with TRBJ2-7; TRBD2 is a possible D gene (6 bases). V gave up 8 bases and J gave up 4 bases, with 9 bases separating them. CDR3 length: 11 amino acids. CDR3 in DNA: TGTGCCAGCCTCGGAGGGTACGAGCAGTACTTC. Translating it yields CASLGGYEQYF.

This chain connects TRBV28 to TRBJ1-2, with 8 bases lining up with TRBD1. With V trimmed by 7 bases and J by 4 bases, 8 bases remained unmatched. Germline CDR1 and CDR2: MDHEN and SYDVKM. This CDR3 is 14 amino acids long. CDR3 DNA sequence: TGTGCCAGCACGTTGGGGACAGGTATCTATGGCTACACCTTC. It encodes CASTLGTGIYGYTF.

This clone was detected only once. This chain connects TRBV6-5 to TRBJ2-1; D ambiguous. The CDR3 is 13 residues long. Trimming removed 0 bases at V and 10 bases at J, with 10 bases between. Germline V gene lookup returns CDR1 MNHEY and CDR2 SVGAGI. CDR3 nucleotide sequence: TGTGCCAGCAGTTACTCGGGCTCTTTAGAGCAGTTCTTC. As protein: CASSYSGSLEQFF.